The present TCR beta chain was sequenced within a study of cytomegalovirus exposure and HLA in healthy donors. The study's findings and limits: In an earlier analysis, most TCR beta V segments were productive about 87% or about 30% of the time. There were reportedly fewer N-insertions in an Asian-associated ancestry cluster than the roughly 670-donor mean, in a later analysis. Several V segments, TRBV6-2 and TRBV6-3 among them, could not be told apart and were dropped. Generally TCR sequences proved uncommon, though certain public TCRs appeared in numerous donors.

PCR employed 60 Vbeta and 13 Jbeta primers. The data were produced by immunoSEQ multiplex PCR, yet TCRdb's version contains in-frame clones alone and is incomplete. Of 130,000 or so clones in the sample, around four fifths are singletons; the top ten hold 5% to 6.5%. The CDR3 sequence is 15 residues long. Germline lookup yields CDR1 SNHLY and CDR2 FYNNEI. V gave up 6 bases and J gave up 3 bases; unmatched junction bases: 8. This clone was counted a few times. The antigen is not known. The clonotype originates from a man aged 25 to 40 in good health and CMV-seronegative. Material: PBMCs. The chain employs TRBV2 and TRBJ1-2; 9 bases fit TRBD1. CDR3 region: CASRIGTGSDYGYTF. CDR3 sequence (DNA): TGTGCCAGCAGGATCGGGACAGGGAGTGACTATGGCTACACCTTC.